This T cell receptor (beta chain) is from a study of cytomegalovirus exposure and HLA in healthy donors. This CDR3 comprises 14 residues. Losses at the gene ends were 5 bases for V and 4 bases for J; bases not matched to a gene: 7. Germline CDR1 is MNHEY and CDR2 is SVGAGI. Using immunoSEQ multiplex PCR, the repertoire was profiled, and TCRdb retains in-frame clones only, with some absent. The sample includes some 150,000 clones, 65% to 90% of them seen just once. The chain links TRBV6-5 to TRBJ2-5; the match to TRBD1 covers 7 bases. The receptor was isolated from a man between 18 and 29 years old in good health and CMV-seropositive. Specimen: PBMCs. CDR3 residues: CASSATGVRETQYF. In DNA form, the CDR3 reads TGTGCCAGCAGTGCCACAGGGGTTCGAGAGACCCAGTACTTC.